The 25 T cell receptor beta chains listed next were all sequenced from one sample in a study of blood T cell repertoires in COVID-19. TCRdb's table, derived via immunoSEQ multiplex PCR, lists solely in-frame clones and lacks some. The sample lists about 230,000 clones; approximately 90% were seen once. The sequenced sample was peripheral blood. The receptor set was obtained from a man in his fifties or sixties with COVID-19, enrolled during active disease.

The CDR3 region is CASSPQGEKTGELFF. The DNA for the CDR3 is TGTGCCAGCTCACCTCAGGGGGAAAAGACCGGGGAGCTGTTTTTT. The chain combines TRBV18 with TRBJ2-2, with 7 nucleotides matching TRBD1. Germline CDR1 KGHSH, CDR2 LQKENI. V lost 3 bases, J lost 5 bases, and 6 bases stayed unmatched. This CDR3 is 15 amino acids long.

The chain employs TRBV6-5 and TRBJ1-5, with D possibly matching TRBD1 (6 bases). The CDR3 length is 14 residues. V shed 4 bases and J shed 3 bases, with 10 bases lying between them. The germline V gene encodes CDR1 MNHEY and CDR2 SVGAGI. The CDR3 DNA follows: TGTGCCAGCAGTTCCCGGGACATCAATCAGCCCCAGCATTTT. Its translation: CASSSRDINQPQHF.

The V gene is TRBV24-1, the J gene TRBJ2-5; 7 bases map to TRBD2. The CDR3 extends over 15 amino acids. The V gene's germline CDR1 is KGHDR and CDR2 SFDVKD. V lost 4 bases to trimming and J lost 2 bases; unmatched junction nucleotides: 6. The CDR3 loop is CATSDWGGPQETQYF. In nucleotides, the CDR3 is TGTGCCACCAGTGACTGGGGGGGACCACAAGAGACCCAGTACTTC.

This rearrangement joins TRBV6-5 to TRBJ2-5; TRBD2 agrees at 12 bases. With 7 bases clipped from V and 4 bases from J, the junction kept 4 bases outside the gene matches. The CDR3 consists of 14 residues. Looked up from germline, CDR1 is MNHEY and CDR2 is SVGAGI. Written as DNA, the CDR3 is TGTGCCAGCATGTCGACTAGCGGGAGAGAGACCCAGTACTTC. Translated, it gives CASMSTSGRETQYF.

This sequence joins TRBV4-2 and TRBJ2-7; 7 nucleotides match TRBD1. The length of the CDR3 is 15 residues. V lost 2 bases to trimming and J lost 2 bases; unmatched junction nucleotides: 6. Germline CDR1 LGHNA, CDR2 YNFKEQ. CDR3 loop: CASSQPGTETYEQYF. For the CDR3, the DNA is TGTGCCAGCAGCCAACCCGGGACAGAAACCTACGAGCAGTACTTC.

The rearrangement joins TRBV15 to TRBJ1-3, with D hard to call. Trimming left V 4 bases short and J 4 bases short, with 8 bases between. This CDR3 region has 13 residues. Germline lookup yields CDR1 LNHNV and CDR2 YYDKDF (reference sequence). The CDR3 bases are TGTGCCACCAGCAAGACACGGGGAAACACCATATATTTT. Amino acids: CATSKTRGNTIYF.

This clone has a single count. The CDR3 coding sequence is TGTGCCAGCAGCCCCCCCGGGTTAGCGGACACAGATACGCAGTATTTT. The encoded protein is CASSPPGLADTDTQYF. The chain carries TRBV3-1 (or the pseudogene TRBV3-2) and TRBJ2-3; TRBD2 might be the D (6 bases). Germline V gene sequence: CDR1 LGHDT, CDR2 YNNKEL (reference sequence). V dropped 4 bases and J dropped 2 bases, with 16 bases sitting between them. CDR3 length equals 16 residues.

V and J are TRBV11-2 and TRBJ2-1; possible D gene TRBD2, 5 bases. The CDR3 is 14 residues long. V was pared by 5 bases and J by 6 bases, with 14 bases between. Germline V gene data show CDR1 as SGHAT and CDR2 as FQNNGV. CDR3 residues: CASSPTLTSNEQFF. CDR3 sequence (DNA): TGTGCCAGCAGCCCAACCCTTACTAGCAATGAGCAGTTCTTC.

In DNA, the CDR3 is TGTGCCAGCAGCCCCGCCGGGACAGGAGCCTACGAGCAGTACTTC. Amino acids: CASSPAGTGAYEQYF. V and J are TRBV5-4 and TRBJ2-7; TRBD1 aligns across 8 bases. Germline CDR1 SGHNT, CDR2 YYREEE (reference sequence). V trimming: 4 bases; J trimming: 2 bases; junction bases outside the gene matches: 8. CDR3 length equals 15 residues.

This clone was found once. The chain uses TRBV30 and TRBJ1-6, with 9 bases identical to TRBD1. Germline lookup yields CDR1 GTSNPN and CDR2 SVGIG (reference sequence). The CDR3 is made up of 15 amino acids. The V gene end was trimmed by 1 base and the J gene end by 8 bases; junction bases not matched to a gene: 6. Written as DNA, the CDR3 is TGTGCCTGGAGTGATCGACAGGGGGTCGATTCACCCCTCCACTTT. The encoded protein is CAWSDRQGVDSPLHF.

CDR3 loop: CASSTRGTGLSYEQYF. DNA for the CDR3: TGTGCCAGCAGTACCCGGGGGACAGGACTCTCCTACGAGCAGTACTTC. This chain uses TRBV27 with TRBJ2-7; TRBD1 matches at 8 bases. The CDR3 is 16 amino acids. The V and J ends lost 5 bases and 0 bases, in that order; junction bases with no gene match: 9. Germline-derived CDR1 and CDR2 are MNHEY and SMNVEV (reference sequence).

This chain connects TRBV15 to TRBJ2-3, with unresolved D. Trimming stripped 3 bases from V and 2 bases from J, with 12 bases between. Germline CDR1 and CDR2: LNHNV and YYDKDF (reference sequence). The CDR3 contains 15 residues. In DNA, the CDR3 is TGTGCCACCAGCAGCCTCGGCGGTTCCACAGATACGCAGTATTTT. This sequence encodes CATSSLGGSTDTQYF.

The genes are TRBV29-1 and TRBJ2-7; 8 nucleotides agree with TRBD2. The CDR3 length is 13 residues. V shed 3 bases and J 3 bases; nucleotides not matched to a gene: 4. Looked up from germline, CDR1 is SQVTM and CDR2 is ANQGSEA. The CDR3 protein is CSVEGGGSYEQYF. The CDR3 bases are TGCAGCGTTGAGGGCGGGGGGAGCTACGAGCAGTACTTC.

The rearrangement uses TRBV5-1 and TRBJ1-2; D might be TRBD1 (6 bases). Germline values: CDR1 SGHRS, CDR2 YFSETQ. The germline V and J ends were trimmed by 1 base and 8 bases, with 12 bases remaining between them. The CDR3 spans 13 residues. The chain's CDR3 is CASSLYSGVGYTF. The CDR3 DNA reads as TGCGCCAGCAGCTTGTACTCAGGGGTCGGCTACACCTTC.

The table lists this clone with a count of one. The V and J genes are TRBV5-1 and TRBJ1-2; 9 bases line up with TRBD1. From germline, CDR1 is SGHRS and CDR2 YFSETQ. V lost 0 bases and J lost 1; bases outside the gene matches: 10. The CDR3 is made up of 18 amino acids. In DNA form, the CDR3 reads TGCGCCAGCAGCTTGGTCGACAACAGGGGGCCACTTAACTATGGCTACACCTTC. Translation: CASSLVDNRGPLNYGYTF.

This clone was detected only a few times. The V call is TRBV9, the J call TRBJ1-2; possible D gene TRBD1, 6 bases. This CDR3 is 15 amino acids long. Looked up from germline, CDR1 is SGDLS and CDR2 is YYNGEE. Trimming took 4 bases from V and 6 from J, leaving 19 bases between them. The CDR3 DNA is TGTGCCAGCAGCCCCCGGACAGACATACTGAATGGCTACACCTTC. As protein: CASSPRTDILNGYTF.

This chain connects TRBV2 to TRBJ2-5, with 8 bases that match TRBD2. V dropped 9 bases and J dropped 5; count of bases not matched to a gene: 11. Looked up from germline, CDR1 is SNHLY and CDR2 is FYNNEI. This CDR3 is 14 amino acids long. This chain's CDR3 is CASSPGLVGETQYF. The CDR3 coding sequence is TGTGCCAGTTCTCCGGGACTAGTTGGCGAGACCCAGTACTTC.

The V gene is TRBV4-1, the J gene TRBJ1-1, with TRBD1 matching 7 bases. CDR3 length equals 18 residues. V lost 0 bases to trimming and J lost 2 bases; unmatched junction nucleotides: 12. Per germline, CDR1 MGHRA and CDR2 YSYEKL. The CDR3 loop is CASSQDYQGVGLNTEAFF. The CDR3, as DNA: TGCGCCAGCAGCCAAGATTACCAGGGGGTAGGCCTAAACACTGAAGCTTTCTTT.

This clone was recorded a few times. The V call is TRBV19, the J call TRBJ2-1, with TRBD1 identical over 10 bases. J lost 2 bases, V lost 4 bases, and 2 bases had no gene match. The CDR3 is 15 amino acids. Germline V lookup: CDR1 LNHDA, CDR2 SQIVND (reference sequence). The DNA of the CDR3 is TGTGCCAGTAGTACAGGACAGGGGGCCTACAATGAGCAGTTCTTC. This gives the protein CASSTGQGAYNEQFF.

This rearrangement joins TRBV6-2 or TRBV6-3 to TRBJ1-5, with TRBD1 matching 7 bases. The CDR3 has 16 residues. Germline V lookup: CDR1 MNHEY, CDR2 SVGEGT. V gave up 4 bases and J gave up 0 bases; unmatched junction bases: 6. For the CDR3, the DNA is TGTGCCAGCAGTTTCCCCAGGACAGGTAGCAATCAGCCCCAGCATTTT. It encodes CASSFPRTGSNQPQHF.

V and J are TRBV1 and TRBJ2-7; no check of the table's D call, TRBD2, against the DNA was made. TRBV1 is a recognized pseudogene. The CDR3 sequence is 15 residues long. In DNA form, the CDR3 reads TGCACCAGCAGCCAAGATAACTTAAGCTCCTACGAGCAGTACTTC. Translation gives CTSSQDNLSSYEQYF.

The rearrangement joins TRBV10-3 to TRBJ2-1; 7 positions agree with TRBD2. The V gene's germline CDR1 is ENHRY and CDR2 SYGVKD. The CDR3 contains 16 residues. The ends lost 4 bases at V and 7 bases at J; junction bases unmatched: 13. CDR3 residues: CAISVSGTKSVNEQFF. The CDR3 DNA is TGTGCCATCAGTGTCAGCGGGACGAAGTCGGTGAATGAGCAGTTCTTC.

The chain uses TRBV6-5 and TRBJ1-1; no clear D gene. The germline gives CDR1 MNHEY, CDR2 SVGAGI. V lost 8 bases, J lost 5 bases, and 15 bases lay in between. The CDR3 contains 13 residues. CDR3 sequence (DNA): TGTGCCAGCCCTCCGGCGGCTGGGACTGAAGCTTTCTTT. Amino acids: CASPPAAGTEAFF.

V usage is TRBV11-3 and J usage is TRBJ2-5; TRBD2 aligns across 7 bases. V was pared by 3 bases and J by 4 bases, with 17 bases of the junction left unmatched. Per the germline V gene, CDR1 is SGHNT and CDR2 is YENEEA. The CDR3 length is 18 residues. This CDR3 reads CASSFMCALAERGETQYF. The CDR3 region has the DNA TGTGCCAGCAGCTTCATGTGCGCCCTAGCCGAGCGGGGAGAGACCCAGTACTTC.

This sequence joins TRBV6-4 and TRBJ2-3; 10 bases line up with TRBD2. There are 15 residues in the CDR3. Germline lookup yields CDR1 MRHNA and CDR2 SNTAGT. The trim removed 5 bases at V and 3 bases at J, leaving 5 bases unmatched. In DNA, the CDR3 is TGTGCCAGCAGTAGCGGGGGGGCTAGTACAGATACGCAGTATTTT. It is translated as CASSSGGASTDTQYF.